The sequence of this T cell receptor (beta chain) was determined in a study of T-cell reconstitution after alpha-beta-depleted transplantation in children. General study results and limits: After transplant, at about two months, alpha-beta T cells were reportedly derived from several hundred expanded graft clones. Diversity and T-cell counts at one year after transplant derived mostly from new T cells.

Germline V gene sequence: CDR1 MGHRA, CDR2 YSYEKL. V lost 3 bases and J lost 5; bases outside the gene matches: 11. This CDR3 region has 17 residues. The TCRbeta library incorporated unique molecular identifiers. One entry per CDR3 protein results from TCRdb running MiXCR on the PCR reads. Among about 110,000 distinct CDR3 sequences listed, around a tenth were seen once. Remarks on this clonotype: Its antigen is unknown.

The receptor's source is a boy between 2 and 10 years old with acute lymphoblastic leukemia, due to receive a stem cell transplant. Here the sequenced sample was PBMCs, taken before TCRalphabeta/CD19-depleted stem cell transplant. This chain connects TRBV4-1 to TRBJ2-2, with 8 bases matching TRBD1. The CDR3 nucleotides read TGCGCCAGCAGCCACCTCGGACAGGGACGTAGGACCGGGGAGCTGTTTTTT. Translating it yields CASSHLGQGRRTGELFF.